The source of this T cell receptor (beta chain) is a study of blood T cell repertoires in COVID-19. Study-level background: The United States, Italy and Spain were the sources of the acute and convalescent COVID-19 samples.

CDR1 and CDR2 (germline): MNHEY, SVGAGI. The CDR3 sequence runs 16 residues, both termini included. In the source study's methods: How many nucleated cells were present was estimated from reference gene primer amplification. Method: immunoSEQ multiplex PCR; TCRdb's copy keeps in-frame clones and lacks some. That table supplies the V and J calls and clone size; D and trimming were determined from the DNA. The table shows about 170,000 clones, with under 85% occurring only once. In the case of this clone: The DNA is omitted, as the CDR3 cannot be located on it reliably, and the CDR3 follows TCRdb's listing.

This TCR was sampled from a man in his 60s who had recovered from COVID-19. Sequenced input: peripheral blood. The rearrangement joins TRBV6-5 to TRBJ1-2; TRBD1 was called by the table and not checked on the DNA. The CDR3 here is CASSSSTGERVYGYTF.